What follows describes a single T cell receptor beta chain. What it recognizes is unknown. This sample was included in a study of cytomegalovirus exposure and HLA in healthy donors. The study, taken as a whole, reports: The listing of fewer than 200 TCR beta chains classed them as cytomegalovirus-associated. In vitro, three CMV-associated chains proved specific for CMV antigens.

The donors formed part of the roughly 110-subject validation cohort, distinct from the approximately 670-subject first cohort. Clones were sequenced by immunoSEQ multiplex PCR, and TCRdb holds only the in-frame ones, with some missing. The table has about 82,000 clones, roughly 96% seen once. Trimming left V 5 bases short and J 10 bases short, with 11 bases between. CDR3 size: 11 residues. CDR1 and CDR2 (germline): SEHNR, FQNEAQ (reference sequence). This sequence originates from a woman younger than 30 in good health and CMV-seronegative. Sequencing was performed on PBMCs. The rearrangement links TRBV7-9 to TRBJ1-1; D unresolved. In nucleotides, the CDR3 is TGTGCCAGCAGCCAGAGCCAGGTAGCTTTCTTT. As protein: CASSQSQVAFF. Based on the CDR3 plus reference TRBV7-9 and TRBJ1-1, the full variable domain is DTGVSQNPRHKITKRGQNVTFRCDPISEHNRLYWYRQTLGQGPEFLTYFQNEAQLEKSRLLSDRFSAERPKGSFSTLEIQRTEQGDSAMYLCASSQSQVAFFGQGTRLTVV.